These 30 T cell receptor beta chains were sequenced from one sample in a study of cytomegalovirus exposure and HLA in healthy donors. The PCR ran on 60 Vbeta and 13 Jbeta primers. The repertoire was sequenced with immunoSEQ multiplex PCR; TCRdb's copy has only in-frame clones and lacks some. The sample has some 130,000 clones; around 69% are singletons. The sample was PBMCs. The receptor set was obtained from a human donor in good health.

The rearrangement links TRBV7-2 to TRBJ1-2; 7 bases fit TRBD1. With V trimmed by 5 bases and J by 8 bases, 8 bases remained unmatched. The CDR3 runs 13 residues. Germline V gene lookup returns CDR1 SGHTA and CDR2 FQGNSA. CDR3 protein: CASSPRSGGGYTF. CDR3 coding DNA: TGTGCCAGCAGCCCCAGATCAGGGGGGGGCTACACCTTC. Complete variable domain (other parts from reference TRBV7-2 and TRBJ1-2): GAGVSQSPSNKVTEKGKDVELRCDPISGHTALYWYRQSLGQGLEFLIYFQGNSAPDKSGLPSDRFSAERTGGSVSTLTIQRTQQEDSAVYLCASSPRSGGGYTFGSGTRLTVV.

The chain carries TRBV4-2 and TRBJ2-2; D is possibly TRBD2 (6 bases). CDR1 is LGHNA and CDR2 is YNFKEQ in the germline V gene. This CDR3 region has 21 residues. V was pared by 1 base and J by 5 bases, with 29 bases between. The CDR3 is CASSQGRLRPSVNSGTGELFF. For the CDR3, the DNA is TGTGCCAGCAGCCAAGGGCGCCTAAGGCCTAGCGTGAACTCGGGGACCGGGGAGCTGTTTTTT.

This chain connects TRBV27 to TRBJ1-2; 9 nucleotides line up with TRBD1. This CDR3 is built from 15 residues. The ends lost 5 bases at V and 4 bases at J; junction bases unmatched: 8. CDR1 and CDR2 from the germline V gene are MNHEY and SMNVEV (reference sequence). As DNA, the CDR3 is TGTGCCAGCAGTCCACAGGGGGCGTCGCTCTATGGCTACACCTTC. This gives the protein CASSPQGASLYGYTF.

The CDR3 spells CASTRGEAGDYEQYF. Written as DNA, the CDR3 is TGCGCCAGCACGCGCGGGGAGGCGGGGGACTACGAGCAGTACTTC. The V gene is TRBV10-1, the J gene TRBJ2-7, with 7 positions matching TRBD2. The CDR3 contains 15 residues. The V segment lost 7 bases and the J segment 3 bases; nucleotides outside the gene matches: 12. Germline V gene lookup returns CDR1 WNHNN and CDR2 SYGVQD (reference sequence).

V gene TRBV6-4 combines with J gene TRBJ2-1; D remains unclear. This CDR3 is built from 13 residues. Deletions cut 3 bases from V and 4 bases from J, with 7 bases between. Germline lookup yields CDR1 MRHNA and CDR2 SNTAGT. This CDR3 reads CASSDNRYNEQFF. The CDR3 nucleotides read TGTGCCAGCAGTGATAACAGATACAATGAGCAGTTCTTC.

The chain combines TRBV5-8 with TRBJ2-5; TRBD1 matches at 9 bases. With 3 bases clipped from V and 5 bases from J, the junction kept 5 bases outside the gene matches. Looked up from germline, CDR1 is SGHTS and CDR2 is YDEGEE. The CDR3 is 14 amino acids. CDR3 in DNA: TGTGCCAGCAGCTATGACAGGGGGGGCGAGACCCAGTACTTC. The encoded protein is CASSYDRGGETQYF.

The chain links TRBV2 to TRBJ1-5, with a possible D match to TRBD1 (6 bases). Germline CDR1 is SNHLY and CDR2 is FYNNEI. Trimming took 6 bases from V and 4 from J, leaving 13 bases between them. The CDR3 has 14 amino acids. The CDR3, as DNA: TGTGCCAGCAGGAGGGCCGACAGGAATCAGCCCCAGCATTTT. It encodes CASRRADRNQPQHF.

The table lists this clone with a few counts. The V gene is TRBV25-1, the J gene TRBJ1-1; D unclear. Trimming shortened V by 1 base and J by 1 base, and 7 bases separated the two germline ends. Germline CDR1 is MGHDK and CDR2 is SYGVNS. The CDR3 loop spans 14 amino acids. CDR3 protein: CASSELRQNTEAFF. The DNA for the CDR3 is TGTGCCAGCAGTGAATTGAGACAGAACACTGAAGCTTTCTTT.

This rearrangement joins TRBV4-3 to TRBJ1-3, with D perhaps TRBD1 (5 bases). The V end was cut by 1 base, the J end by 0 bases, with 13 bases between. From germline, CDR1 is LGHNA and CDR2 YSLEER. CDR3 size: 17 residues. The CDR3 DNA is TGCGCCAGCAGCCAAGGCCTTGGACACCTCTCTGGAAACACCATATATTTT. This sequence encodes CASSQGLGHLSGNTIYF.

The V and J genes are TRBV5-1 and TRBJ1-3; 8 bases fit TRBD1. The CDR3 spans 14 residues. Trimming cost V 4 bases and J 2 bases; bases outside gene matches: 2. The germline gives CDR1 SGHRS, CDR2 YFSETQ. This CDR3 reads CASSEGQAGNTIYF. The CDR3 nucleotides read TGCGCCAGCAGCGAGGGACAGGCTGGAAACACCATATATTTT.

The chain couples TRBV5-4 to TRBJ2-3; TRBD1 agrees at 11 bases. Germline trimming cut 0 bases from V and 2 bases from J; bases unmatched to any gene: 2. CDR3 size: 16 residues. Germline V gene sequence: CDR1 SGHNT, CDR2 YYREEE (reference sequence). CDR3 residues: CASSLGGQGATDTQYF. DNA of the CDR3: TGTGCCAGCAGCTTGGGCGGACAGGGGGCCACAGATACGCAGTATTTT.

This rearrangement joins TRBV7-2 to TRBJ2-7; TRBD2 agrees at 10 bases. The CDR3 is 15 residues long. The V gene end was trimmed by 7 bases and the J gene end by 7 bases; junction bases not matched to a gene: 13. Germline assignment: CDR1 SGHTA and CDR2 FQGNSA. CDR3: CASTQGSGRAGEQYF. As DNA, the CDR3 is TGTGCCAGCACCCAAGGCAGCGGGAGGGCCGGGGAGCAGTACTTC. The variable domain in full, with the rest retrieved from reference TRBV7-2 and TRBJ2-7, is GAGVSQSPSNKVTEKGKDVELRCDPISGHTALYWYRQSLGQGLEFLIYFQGNSAPDKSGLPSDRFSAERTGGSVSTLTIQRTQQEDSAVYLCASTQGSGRAGEQYFGPGTRLTVT.

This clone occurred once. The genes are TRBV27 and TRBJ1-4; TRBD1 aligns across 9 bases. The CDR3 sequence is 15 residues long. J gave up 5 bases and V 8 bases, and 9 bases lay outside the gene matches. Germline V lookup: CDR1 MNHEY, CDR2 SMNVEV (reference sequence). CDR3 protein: CASRGLGTGNEKLFF. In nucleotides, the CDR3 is TGTGCCAGCCGTGGTCTAGGGACAGGGAATGAAAAACTGTTTTTT.

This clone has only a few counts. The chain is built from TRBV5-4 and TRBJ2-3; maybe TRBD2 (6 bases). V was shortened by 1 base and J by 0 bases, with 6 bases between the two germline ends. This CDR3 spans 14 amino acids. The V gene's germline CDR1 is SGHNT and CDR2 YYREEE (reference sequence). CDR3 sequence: CASSLSGSTDTQYF. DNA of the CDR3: TGTGCCAGCAGCTTGAGCGGGAGCACAGATACGCAGTATTTT.

The CDR3 region has the DNA TGTGCCACCAGCAGAGTTCAGGGGTCCTCATTCTCTGGAAACACCATATATTTT. It encodes CATSRVQGSSFSGNTIYF. This sequence joins TRBV15 and TRBJ1-3; a weak D match, TRBD1 (6 bases). Germline lookup yields CDR1 LNHNV and CDR2 YYDKDF (reference sequence). The V and J ends lost 1 base and 0 bases respectively, with 16 bases between them. The CDR3 covers 18 residues. Supplemented by reference TRBV15 and TRBJ1-3, the full variable domain reads DAMVIQNPRYQVTQFGKPVTLSCSQTLNHNVMYWYQQKSSQAPKLLFHYYDKDFNNEADTPDNFQSRRPNTSFCFLDIRSPGLGDTAMYLCATSRVQGSSFSGNTIYFGEGSWLTVV.

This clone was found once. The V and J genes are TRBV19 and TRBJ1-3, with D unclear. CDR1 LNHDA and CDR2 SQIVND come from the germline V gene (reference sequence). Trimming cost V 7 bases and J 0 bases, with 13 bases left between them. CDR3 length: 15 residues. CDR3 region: CASTPTLRSGNTIYF. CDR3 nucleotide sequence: TGTGCCAGTACCCCGACATTACGCTCTGGAAACACCATATATTTT. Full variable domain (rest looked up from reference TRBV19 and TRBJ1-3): DGGITQSPKYLFRKEGQNVTLSCEQNLNHDAMYWYRQDPGQGLRLIYYSQIVNDFQKGDIAEGYSVSREKKESFPLTVTSAQKNPTAFYLCASTPTLRSGNTIYFGEGSWLTVV.

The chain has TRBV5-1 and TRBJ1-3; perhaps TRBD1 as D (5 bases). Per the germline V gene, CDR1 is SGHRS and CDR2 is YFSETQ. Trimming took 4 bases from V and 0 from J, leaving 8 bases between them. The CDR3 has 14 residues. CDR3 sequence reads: CASSRTGSGNTIYF. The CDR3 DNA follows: TGCGCCAGCAGCCGCACAGGCTCTGGAAACACCATATATTTT. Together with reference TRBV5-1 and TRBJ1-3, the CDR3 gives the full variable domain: KAGVTQTPRYLIKTRGQQVTLSCSPISGHRSVSWYQQTPGQGLQFLFEYFSETQRNKGNFPGRFSGRQFSNSRSEMNVSTLELGDSALYLCASSRTGSGNTIYFGEGSWLTVV.

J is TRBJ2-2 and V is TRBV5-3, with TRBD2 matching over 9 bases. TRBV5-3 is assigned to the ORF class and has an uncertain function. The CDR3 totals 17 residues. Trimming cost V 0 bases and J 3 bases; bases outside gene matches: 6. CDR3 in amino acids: CARSLEASGDHTGELFF. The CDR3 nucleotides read TGTGCCAGAAGCTTGGAGGCTAGCGGGGACCACACCGGGGAGCTGTTTTTT.

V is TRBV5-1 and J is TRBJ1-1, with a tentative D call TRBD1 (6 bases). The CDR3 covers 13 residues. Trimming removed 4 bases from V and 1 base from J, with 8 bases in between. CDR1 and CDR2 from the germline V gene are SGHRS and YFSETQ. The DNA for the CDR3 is TGCGCCAGCAGCGGACAGTGGAACACTGAAGCTTTCTTT. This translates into CASSGQWNTEAFF. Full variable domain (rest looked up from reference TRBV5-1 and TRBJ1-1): KAGVTQTPRYLIKTRGQQVTLSCSPISGHRSVSWYQQTPGQGLQFLFEYFSETQRNKGNFPGRFSGRQFSNSRSEMNVSTLELGDSALYLCASSGQWNTEAFFGQGTRLTVV.

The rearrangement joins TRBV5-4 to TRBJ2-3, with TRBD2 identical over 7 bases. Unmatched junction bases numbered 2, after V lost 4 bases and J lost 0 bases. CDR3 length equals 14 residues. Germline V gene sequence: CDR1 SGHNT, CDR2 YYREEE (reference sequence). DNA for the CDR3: TGTGCCAGCAGCAAAGCGGGGAGCACAGATACGCAGTATTTT. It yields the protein CASSKAGSTDTQYF. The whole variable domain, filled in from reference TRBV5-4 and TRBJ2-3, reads ETGVTQSPTHLIKTRGQQVTLRCSSQSGHNTVSWYQQALGQGPQFIFQYYREEENGRGNFPPRFSGLQFPNYSSELNVNALELDDSALYLCASSKAGSTDTQYFGPGTRLTVL.

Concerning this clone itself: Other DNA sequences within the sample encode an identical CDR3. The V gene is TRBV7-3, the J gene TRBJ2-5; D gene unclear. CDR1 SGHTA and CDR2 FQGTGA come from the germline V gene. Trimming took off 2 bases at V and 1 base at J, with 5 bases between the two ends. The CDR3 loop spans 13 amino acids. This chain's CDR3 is CASSLAPQETQYF. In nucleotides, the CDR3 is TGTGCCAGCAGCTTAGCGCCCCAAGAGACCCAGTACTTC.

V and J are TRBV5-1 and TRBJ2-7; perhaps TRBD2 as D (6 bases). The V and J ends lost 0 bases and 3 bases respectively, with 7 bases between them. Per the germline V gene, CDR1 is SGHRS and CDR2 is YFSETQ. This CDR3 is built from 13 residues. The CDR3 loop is CASSLAGLYEQYF. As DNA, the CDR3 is TGCGCCAGCAGCTTGGCGGGACTCTACGAGCAGTACTTC. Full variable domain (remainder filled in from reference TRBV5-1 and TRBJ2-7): KAGVTQTPRYLIKTRGQQVTLSCSPISGHRSVSWYQQTPGQGLQFLFEYFSETQRNKGNFPGRFSGRQFSNSRSEMNVSTLELGDSALYLCASSLAGLYEQYFGPGTRLTVT.

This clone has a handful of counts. The CDR3 spells CASSSPLAGVLETQYF. In DNA form, the CDR3 reads TGTGCCAGCAGCTCCCCGCTAGCGGGGGTACTAGAGACCCAGTACTTC. The genes are TRBV7-8 and TRBJ2-5; 10 bases align to TRBD2. V lost 4 bases, J lost 4 bases, and 9 bases stayed unmatched. The CDR3 extends over 16 amino acids. From germline, CDR1 is SGHVS and CDR2 FQNEAQ.

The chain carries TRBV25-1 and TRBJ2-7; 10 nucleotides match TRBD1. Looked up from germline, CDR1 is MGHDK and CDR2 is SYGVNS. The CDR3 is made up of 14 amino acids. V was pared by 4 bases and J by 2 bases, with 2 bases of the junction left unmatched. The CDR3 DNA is TGTGCCAGCAGTGCGGACAGGGGGGCCTACGAGCAGTACTTC. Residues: CASSADRGAYEQYF.

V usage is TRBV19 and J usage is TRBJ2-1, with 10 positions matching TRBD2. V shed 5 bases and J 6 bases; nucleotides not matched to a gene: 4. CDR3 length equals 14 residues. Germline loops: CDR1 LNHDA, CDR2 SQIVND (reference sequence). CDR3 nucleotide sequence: TGTGCCAGTAGTTGGAGCGGGAGGGCCAATGAGCAGTTCTTC. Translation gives CASSWSGRANEQFF.

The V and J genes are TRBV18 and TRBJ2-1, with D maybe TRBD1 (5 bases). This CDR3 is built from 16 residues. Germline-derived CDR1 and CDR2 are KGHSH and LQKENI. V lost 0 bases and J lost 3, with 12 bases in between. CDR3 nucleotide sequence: TGTGCCAGCTCACCACCGTTTAGGGGAAGCTACAATGAGCAGTTCTTC. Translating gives CASSPPFRGSYNEQFF.

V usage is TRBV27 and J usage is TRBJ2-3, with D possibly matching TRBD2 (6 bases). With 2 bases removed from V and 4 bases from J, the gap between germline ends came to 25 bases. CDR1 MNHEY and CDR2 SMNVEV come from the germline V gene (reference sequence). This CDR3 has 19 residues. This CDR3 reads CASSLRTIGGVGAPDTQYF. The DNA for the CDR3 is TGTGCCAGCAGTTTACGGACTATCGGTGGTGTTGGGGCGCCAGATACGCAGTATTTT.

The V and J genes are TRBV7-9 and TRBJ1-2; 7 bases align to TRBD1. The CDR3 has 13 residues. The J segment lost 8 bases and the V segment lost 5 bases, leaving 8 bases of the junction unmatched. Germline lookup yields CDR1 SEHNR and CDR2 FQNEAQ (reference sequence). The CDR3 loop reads CASSPGQSMGYTF. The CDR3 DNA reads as TGTGCCAGCAGCCCGGGACAGTCTATGGGCTACACCTTC.

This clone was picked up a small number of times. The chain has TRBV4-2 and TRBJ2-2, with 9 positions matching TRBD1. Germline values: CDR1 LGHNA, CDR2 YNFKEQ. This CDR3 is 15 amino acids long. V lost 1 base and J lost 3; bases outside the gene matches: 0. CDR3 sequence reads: CASSQGDRDTGELFF. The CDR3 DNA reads TGTGCCAGCAGCCAAGGGGACAGGGACACCGGGGAGCTGTTTTTT.

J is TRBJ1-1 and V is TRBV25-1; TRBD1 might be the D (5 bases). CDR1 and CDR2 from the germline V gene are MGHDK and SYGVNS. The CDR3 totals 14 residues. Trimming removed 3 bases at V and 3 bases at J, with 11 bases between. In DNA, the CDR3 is TGTGCCAGCAGTGAGGCAGGGAGGTACACTGAAGCTTTCTTT. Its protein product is CASSEAGRYTEAFF.